This T cell receptor (beta chain) was found in a study of CD8 T cells in ankylosing spondylitis. In its sample, this clonotype was seen a few times. What it recognizes is unknown. TCRdb analysed the 5' RACE reads with MiXCR anew, one entry per CDR3 protein. The top ten hold 14% to 15% of the sample, which has roughly 300,000 distinct CDR3 sequences, less than 9.5% seen once. General observations from the study: Typical of ankylosing spondylitis blood, it appeared, was a TCR beta motif of roughly eight highly homologous variants. Disease-associated clones were reportedly significantly overrepresented in matched ankylosing spondylitis synovial fluid. Reports of some motif variants in reactive arthritis synovial fluid and blood predate this one. Disease-linked clones, CD8+, were relatively rare in peripheral blood.

Germline loops: CDR1 SEHNR, CDR2 FQNEAQ (reference sequence). The CDR3 totals 16 residues. J was trimmed by 5 bases and V by 7 bases; bases with no gene match: 13. The V gene is TRBV7-9, the J gene TRBJ2-1; 8 bases match TRBD2. Sequenced input: blood, either unsorted or a sorted T cell fraction (not recorded which). This TCR came from a male donor with ankylosing spondylitis. The CDR3 DNA follows: TGTGCCAGCATGGGACGTAAGCGGGGGTCCCACAATGAGCAGTTCTTC. This encodes CASMGRKRGSHNEQFF.